This T cell receptor (beta chain) appears in the sequencing data of a study of shared clonotypes between healthy human individuals. General observations from the study: Larger estimated richness was generally recorded for naive subsets relative to memory subsets.

The data were produced by immunoSEQ multiplex PCR, yet TCRdb's version contains in-frame clones alone and is incomplete. The sample lists 800,000 to 1,200,000 clones; 70% to 80% were seen once. About this clone itself: The antigen is unknown.

Per germline, CDR1 SGDLS and CDR2 YYNGEE. Trimming pared 6 bases from V and 3 bases from J, leaving 15 bases between. The CDR3 contains 14 residues. Memory CD4+ cells were the fraction left after CD45RA+ naive selection. The origin of this receptor is a young man in good health. Some clones in this sample may be carry-over from other donors' samples. The specimen was memory CD4+ T cells from PBMCs. Subset defined: CD45RA-negative fraction. V usage is TRBV9 and J usage is TRBJ1-1; D is undetermined. In nucleotides, the CDR3 is TGTGCCAGCACCCCGCCCCCCAAGGACACTGAAGCTTTCTTT. Residues: CASTPPPKDTEAFF.